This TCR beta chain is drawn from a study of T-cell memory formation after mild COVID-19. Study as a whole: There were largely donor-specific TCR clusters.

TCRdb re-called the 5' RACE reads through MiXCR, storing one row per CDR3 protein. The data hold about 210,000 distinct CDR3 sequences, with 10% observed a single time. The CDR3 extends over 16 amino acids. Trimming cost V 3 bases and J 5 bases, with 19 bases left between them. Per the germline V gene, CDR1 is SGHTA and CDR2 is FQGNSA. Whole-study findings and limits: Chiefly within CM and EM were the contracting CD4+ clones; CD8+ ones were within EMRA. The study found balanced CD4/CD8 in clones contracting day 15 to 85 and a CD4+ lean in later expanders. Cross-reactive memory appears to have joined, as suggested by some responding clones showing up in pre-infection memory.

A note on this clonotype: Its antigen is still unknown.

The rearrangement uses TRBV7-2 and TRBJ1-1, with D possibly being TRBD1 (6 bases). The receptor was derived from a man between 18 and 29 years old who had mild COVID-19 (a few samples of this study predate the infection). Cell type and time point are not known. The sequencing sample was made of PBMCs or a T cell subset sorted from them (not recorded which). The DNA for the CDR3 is TGTGCCAGCAGCTTGCTAACCGGGACATTAGGAACTGAAGCTTTCTTT. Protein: CASSLLTGTLGTEAFF.